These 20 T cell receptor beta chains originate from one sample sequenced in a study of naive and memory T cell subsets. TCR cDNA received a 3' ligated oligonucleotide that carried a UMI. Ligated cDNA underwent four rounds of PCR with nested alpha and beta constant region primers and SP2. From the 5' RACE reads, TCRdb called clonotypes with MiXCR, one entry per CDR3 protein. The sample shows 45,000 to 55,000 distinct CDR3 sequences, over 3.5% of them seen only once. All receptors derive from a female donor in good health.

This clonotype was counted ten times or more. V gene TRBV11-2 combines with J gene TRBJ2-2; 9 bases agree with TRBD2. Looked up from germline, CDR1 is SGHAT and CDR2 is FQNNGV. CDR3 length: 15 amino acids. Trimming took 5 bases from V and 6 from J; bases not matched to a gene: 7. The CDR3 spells CASSDSGSRAGELFF. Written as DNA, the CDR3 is TGTGCCAGCAGCGATAGCGGGAGTAGGGCCGGGGAGCTGTTTTTT.

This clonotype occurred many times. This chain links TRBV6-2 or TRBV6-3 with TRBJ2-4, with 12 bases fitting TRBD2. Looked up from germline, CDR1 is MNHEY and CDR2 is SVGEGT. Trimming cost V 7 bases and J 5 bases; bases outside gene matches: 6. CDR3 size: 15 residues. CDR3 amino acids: CASTRLAGVENIQYF. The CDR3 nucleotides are TGTGCCAGCACCCGACTAGCGGGAGTGGAAAACATTCAGTACTTC.

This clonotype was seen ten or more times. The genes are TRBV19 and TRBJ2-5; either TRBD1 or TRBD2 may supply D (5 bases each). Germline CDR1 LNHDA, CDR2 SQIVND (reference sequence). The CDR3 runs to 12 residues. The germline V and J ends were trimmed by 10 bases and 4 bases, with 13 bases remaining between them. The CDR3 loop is CATGPSGETQYF. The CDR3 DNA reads TGTGCCACGGGGCCGTCGGGAGAGACCCAGTACTTC.

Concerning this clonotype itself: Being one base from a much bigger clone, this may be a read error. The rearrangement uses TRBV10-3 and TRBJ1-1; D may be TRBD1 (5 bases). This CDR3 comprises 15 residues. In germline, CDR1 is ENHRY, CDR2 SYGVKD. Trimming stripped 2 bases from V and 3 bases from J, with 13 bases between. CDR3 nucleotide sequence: TGTGCCATCAGTGAGCCCGGGACTGCGTACACTGAAGCTTTCTTT. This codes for CAISEPGTAYTEAFF.

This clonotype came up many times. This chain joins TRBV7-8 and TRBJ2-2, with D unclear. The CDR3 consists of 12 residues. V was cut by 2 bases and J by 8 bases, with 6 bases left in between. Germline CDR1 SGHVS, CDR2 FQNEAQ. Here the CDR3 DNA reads TGTGCCAGCAGCTTACAGAGTGGGGAGCTGTTTTTT. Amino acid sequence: CASSLQSGELFF.

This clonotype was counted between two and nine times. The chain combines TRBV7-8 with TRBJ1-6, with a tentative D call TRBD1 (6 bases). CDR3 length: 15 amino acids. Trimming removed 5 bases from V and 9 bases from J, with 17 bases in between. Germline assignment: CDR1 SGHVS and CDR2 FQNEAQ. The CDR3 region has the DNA TGTGCCAGCAGCGGGGAACAGGGTGCTGGTTCACCCCTCCACTTT. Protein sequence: CASSGEQGAGSPLHF. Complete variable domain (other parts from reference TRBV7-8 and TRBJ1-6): GAGVSQSPRYKVAKRGQDVALRCDPISGHVSLFWYQQALGQGPEFLTYFQNEAQLDKSGLPSDRFFAERPEGSVSTLKIQRTQQEDSAVYLCASSGEQGAGSPLHFGNGTRLTVT.

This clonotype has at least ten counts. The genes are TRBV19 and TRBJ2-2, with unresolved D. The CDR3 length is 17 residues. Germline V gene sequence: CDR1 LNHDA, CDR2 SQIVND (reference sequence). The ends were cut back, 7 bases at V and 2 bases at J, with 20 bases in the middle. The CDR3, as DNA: TGTGCCAGTACCCCCAAATTAGGACGGATCAACACCGGGGAGCTGTTTTTT. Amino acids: CASTPKLGRINTGELFF.

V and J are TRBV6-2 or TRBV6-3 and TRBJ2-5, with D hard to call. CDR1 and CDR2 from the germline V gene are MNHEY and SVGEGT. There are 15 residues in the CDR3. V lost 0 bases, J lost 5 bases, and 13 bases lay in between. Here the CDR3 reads CASSYSNSGRETQYF. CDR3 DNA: TGTGCCAGCAGTTACTCGAATTCAGGCAGGGAGACCCAGTACTTC.

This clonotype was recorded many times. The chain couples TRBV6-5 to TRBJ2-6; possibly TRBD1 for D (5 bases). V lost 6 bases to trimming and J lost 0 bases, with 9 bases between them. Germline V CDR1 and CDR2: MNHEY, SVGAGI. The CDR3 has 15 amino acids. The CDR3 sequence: CASSARVSGANVLTF. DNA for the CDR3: TGTGCCAGCAGCGCCAGGGTCTCTGGGGCCAACGTCCTGACTTTC.

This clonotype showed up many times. The CDR3 spells CASSMSTGQGARNTEAFF. Written as DNA, the CDR3 is TGTGCCAGTAGTATGTCAACGGGACAGGGGGCTAGGAACACTGAAGCTTTCTTT. The chain links TRBV19 to TRBJ1-1; TRBD1 matches at 12 bases. CDR1 and CDR2 (germline): LNHDA, SQIVND (reference sequence). The CDR3 covers 18 residues. Trimming removed 3 bases from V and 1 base from J; junction bases left unmatched: 9.

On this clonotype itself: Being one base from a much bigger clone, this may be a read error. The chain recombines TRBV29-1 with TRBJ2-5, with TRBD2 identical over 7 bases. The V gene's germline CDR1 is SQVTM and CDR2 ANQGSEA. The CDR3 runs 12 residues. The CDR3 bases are TGCAGCGTTGAAGATGGGGGGGAGACCCAGCACTTC. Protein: CSVEDGGETQHF.

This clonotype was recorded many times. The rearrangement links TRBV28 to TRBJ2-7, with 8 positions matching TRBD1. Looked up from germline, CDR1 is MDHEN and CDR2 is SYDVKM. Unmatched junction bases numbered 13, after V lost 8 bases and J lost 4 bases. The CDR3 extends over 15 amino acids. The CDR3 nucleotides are TGTGCCAGCCCCTTAAAGGGGCAGGGGGCTTACGAGCAGTACTTC. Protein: CASPLKGQGAYEQYF.

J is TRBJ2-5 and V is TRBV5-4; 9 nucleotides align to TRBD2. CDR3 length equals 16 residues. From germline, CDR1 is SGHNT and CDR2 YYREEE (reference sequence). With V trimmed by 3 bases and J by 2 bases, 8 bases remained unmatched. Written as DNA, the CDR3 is TGTGCCAGCAGCTCCCGAGCGGGAGGAGGGCAAGAGACCCAGTACTTC. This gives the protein CASSSRAGGGQETQYF.

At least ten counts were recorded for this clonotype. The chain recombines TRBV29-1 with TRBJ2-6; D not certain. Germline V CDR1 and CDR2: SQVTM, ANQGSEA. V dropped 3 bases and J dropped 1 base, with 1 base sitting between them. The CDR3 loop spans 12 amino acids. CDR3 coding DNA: TGCAGCGTTGATTCTGGGGCCAACGTCCTGACTTTC. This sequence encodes CSVDSGANVLTF.

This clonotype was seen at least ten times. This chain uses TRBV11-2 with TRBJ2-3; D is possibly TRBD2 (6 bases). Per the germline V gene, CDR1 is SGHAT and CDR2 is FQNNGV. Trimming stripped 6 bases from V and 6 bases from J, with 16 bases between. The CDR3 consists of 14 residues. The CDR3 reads CASRSGRGGDTQYF. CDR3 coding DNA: TGTGCCAGCAGAAGTGGGAGAGGAGGGGATACGCAGTATTTT. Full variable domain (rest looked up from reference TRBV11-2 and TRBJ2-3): EAGVAQSPRYKIIEKRQSVAFWCNPISGHATLYWYQQILGQGPKLLIQFQNNGVVDDSQLPKDRFSAERLKGVDSTLKIQPAKLEDSAVYLCASRSGRGGDTQYFGPGTRLTVL.

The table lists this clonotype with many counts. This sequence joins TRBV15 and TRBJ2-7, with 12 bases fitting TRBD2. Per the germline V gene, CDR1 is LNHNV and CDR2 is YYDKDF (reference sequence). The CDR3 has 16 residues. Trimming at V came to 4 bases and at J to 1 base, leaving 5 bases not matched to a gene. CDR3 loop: CATSMRLAGESYEQYF. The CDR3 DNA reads TGTGCCACCAGCATGAGACTAGCGGGAGAGTCCTACGAGCAGTACTTC.

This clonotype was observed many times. CDR3 residues: CASSAPTGVHTEAFF. The CDR3 bases are TGTGCCAGCAGTGCACCTACAGGGGTTCACACTGAAGCTTTCTTT. The chain links TRBV28 to TRBJ1-1; 7 positions agree with TRBD1. With V trimmed by 5 bases and J by 3 bases, 9 bases remained unmatched. The CDR3 consists of 15 residues. CDR1 and CDR2 (germline): MDHEN, SYDVKM.

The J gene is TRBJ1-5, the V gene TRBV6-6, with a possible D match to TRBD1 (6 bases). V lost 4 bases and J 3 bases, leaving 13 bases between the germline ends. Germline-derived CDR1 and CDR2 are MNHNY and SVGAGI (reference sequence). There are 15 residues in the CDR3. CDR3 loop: CASSSTGMNNQPQHF. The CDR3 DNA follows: TGTGCCAGCAGTTCAACAGGGATGAACAATCAGCCCCAGCATTTT.

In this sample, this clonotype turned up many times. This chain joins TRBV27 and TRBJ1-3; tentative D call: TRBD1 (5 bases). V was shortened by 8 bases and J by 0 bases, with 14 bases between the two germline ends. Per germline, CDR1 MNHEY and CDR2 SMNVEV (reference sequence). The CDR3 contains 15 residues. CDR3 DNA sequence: TGTGCCAGCCGACCCCGACAGTCCTCTGGAAACACCATATATTTT. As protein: CASRPRQSSGNTIYF.

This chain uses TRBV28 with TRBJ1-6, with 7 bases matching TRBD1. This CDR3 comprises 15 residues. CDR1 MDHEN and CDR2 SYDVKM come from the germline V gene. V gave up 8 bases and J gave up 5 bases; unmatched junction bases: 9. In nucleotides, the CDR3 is TGTGCCAGCGGATACAGGGGCGAAAATAATTCACCCCTCCACTTT. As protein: CASGYRGENNSPLHF. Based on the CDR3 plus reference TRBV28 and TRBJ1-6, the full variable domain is DVKVTQSSRYLVKRTGEKVFLECVQDMDHENMFWYRQDPGLGLRLIYFSYDVKMKEKGDIPEGYSVSREKKERFSLILESASTNQTSMYLCASGYRGENNSPLHFGNGTRLTVT.